This is a list of T cell receptor beta chains from one sample in a study of control samples from healthy donors and cancer patients. TCRdb's copy holds only in-frame clones and misses some; the assay was immunoSEQ multiplex PCR. The sample contains about 14,000 clones, roughly 80% of which appear only once. Specimen: formalin-fixed, paraffin-embedded tissue. These receptors all come from a female donor with lung cancer. Each CDR3 is given with its conserved first and last residue. D genes are given only for firm matches. A row's size may be missing; if present it is once, few, many or a size class.

.,.,TRBJ1-2,TRBV7-9,CASSLEGLGYGYTF,TGTGCCAGCAGCTTAGAGGGGTTGGGCTATGGCTACACCTTC
.,.,TRBJ2-2,TRBV6-5,CASRWLDPSGELFF,TGTGCCAGCAGGTGGCTAGATCCATCCGGGGAGCTGTTTTTT
TRBD2,.,TRBJ2-1,TRBV7-2,CASSRGLAGYNEQFF,TGTGCCAGCAGCAGGGGACTAGCGGGATACAATGAGCAGTTCTTC
TRBD2,.,TRBJ2-5,TRBV2,CASSKGTSGEETQYF,TGTGCCAGCAGTAAAGGGACTAGCGGAGAAGAGACCCAGTACTTC
TRBD1,.,TRBJ2-1,TRBV5-1,CASSDTRQGNEQFF,TGCGCCAGCAGCGACACCAGACAGGGGAATGAGCAGTTCTTC
TRBD2,.,TRBJ2-3,TRBV20-1,CSASFLAGGPFSTDTQYF,TGCAGTGCTAGTTTCCTAGCGGGAGGACCCTTCAGCACAGATACGCAGTATTTT
.,.,TRBJ2-1,TRBV7-2,CASSFQLVGQFF,TGTGCCAGCAGCTTCCAACTAGTTGGGCAGTTCTTC
.,.,TRBJ2-1,TRBV11-2,CASSAQRNEQFF,TGTGCCAGCAGCGCCCAACGCAATGAGCAGTTCTTC
.,few,TRBJ2-1,TRBV27,CASSLRGVHEQFF,TGTGCCAGCAGTTTACGAGGGGTCCATGAGCAGTTCTTC
TRBD1,.,TRBJ2-3,TRBV11-2,CASSLRDRGQWWTDTQYF,TGTGCCAGCAGCTTAAGGGACAGGGGGCAATGGTGGACAGATACGCAGTATTTT
.,.,TRBJ1-1,TRBV18,CASSPDAGGIYTEAFF,TGTGCCAGCTCACCAGATGCAGGCGGAATCTACACTGAAGCTTTCTTT
.,few,TRBJ1-4,TRBV6-5,CASSQGSEKLFF,TGTGCCAGCAGTCAGGGGAGTGAAAAACTGTTTTTT
.,.,TRBJ2-1,TRBV2,CASQGSGEQFF,TGTGCCAGCCAAGGTAGCGGCGAGCAGTTCTTC
.,.,TRBJ1-1,TRBV5-8,CASSLGAAEAFF,TGTGCCAGCAGCTTAGGAGCGGCTGAAGCTTTCTTT
.,.,TRBJ2-2,TRBV24-1,CATSDPGRPTGELFF,TGTGCCACCAGTGACCCAGGGAGACCCACCGGGGAGCTGTTTTTT
TRBD2,.,TRBJ2-3,TRBV6-2/TRBV6-3,CASSAGGRTDTQYF,TGTGCCAGCAGCGCGGGGGGTCGTACAGATACGCAGTATTTT
TRBD1,.,TRBJ2-7,TRBV19,CASSARQGAGEQYF,TGTGCCAGTAGTGCCCGACAGGGGGCGGGAGAGCAGTACTTC
TRBD2,.,TRBJ2-1,TRBV3-1/TRBV3-2,CASSLAGGRIEQFF,TGTGCCAGCAGCCTAGCGGGGGGGCGTATTGAGCAGTTCTTC
.,.,TRBJ2-4,TRBV5-1,CASSEGWGGNIQYF,TGCGCCAGCAGCGAGGGTTGGGGCGGGAACATTCAGTACTTC
.,.,TRBJ1-1,TRBV13,CASSLWIPGRNTEAFF,TGTGCCAGCAGCCTATGGATTCCGGGACGGAACACTGAAGCTTTCTTT
TRBD2,few,TRBJ2-3,TRBV19,CASRPGTSGKGGTTQYF,TGTGCCAGCCGGCCCGGGACTAGCGGGAAGGGCGGTACTACGCAGTATTTT
TRBD1,.,TRBJ2-7,TRBV9,CASSSSDRAGYEQYF,TGTGCCAGCAGCTCCTCGGACAGGGCGGGCTACGAGCAGTACTTC
.,.,TRBJ2-1,TRBV11-2,CASSLGGTYNEQFF,TGTGCCAGCAGCTTAGGGGGGACTTACAATGAGCAGTTCTTC
.,.,TRBJ1-2,TRBV7-9,CASSSYQGAGYTF,TGTGCCAGCAGCTCCTATCAGGGCGCTGGCTACACCTTC
.,few,TRBJ1-4,TRBV30,CAWRGGPGEKLFF,TGTGCCTGGAGAGGAGGGCCGGGTGAAAAACTGTTTTTT
TRBD1,.,TRBJ1-4,TRBV5-8,CASSLPFSGGGGEKLFF,TGTGCCAGCAGCTTGCCCTTTTCAGGGGGCGGGGGTGAAAAACTGTTTTTT
.,.,TRBJ1-4,TRBV19,CASKWGSTTNEKLFF,TGTGCCAGCAAGTGGGGCAGCACAACTAATGAAAAACTGTTTTTT
.,.,TRBJ2-7,TRBV30,CAWVEPTGRTSYEQYF,TGTGCCTGGGTCGAACCTACAGGTCGTACCTCCTACGAGCAGTACTTC
TRBD1,.,TRBJ1-1,TRBV12-5,CASGLPLTGGVTEAFF,TGTGCTAGTGGCCTACCCTTAACAGGGGGCGTCACTGAAGCTTTCTTT
TRBD1,few,TRBJ1-2,TRBV10-3,CAISGGQALADGYTF,TGTGCCATCAGTGGAGGACAGGCTTTGGCTGATGGCTACACCTTC
.,few,TRBJ1-1,TRBV13,CASSLGLGTEAFF,TGTGCCAGCAGCCTCGGACTGGGCACTGAAGCTTTCTTT